The following is a T cell receptor (beta chain) sequence with its context. Its antigen is as yet unknown. The data are from a study of cytomegalovirus exposure and HLA in healthy donors. Notes on the study in general: Relative to the approximately 670-donor mean, N-insertions were reportedly fewer in an Asian-associated ancestry cluster in a later analysis.

The PCR used 60 Vbeta and 13 Jbeta primers. Only in-frame clones appear in the TCRdb table, and some are missing; sequencing was by immunoSEQ multiplex PCR. Here the sample spans about 98,000 clones, about four fifths being singletons. V gave up 4 bases and J gave up 5 bases, with 14 bases separating them. The germline V gene encodes CDR1 MNHEY and CDR2 SVGAGI. This CDR3 contains 14 residues. The TCR was taken from a female donor in good health and CMV-seropositive. The sequencing input was PBMCs. The chain combines TRBV6-5 with TRBJ1-2; D is unresolved. The CDR3 coding sequence is TGTGCCAGCAGTTTCAGAGGTCTACTATATGGCTACACCTTC. Translating it yields CASSFRGLLYGYTF.